Listed here is a single TCR beta chain. Its antigen is as yet unknown. The record originates from a study of identifying expanded T cells in peripheral blood. Study-level findings and limits: Roughly 1.2 clones differed between technical replicates, versus around 15 and 19 over time. Variance in clone template counts between approximately two-week samples significantly increased with total template count across all healthy donors.

Collection occurred without any documented infections or immune events in donors. The protocol was immunoSEQ multiplex PCR, while the TCRdb copy is restricted to in-frame clones and leaves out a portion. The sample carries 80,000 to 95,000 clones, roughly 88% recorded once. This receptor was obtained from a person aged 18 to 75 in good health. The sample comprised blood.

The CDR3 DNA reads TGTGCCACCAGCAGAGCCGGGACAGAGTACAATGAGCAGTTCTTC. Encoded protein: CATSRAGTEYNEQFF. The V and J genes are TRBV15 and TRBJ2-1, with 7 bases matching TRBD1. Germline trimming cut 1 base from V and 4 bases from J; bases unmatched to any gene: 4. The CDR3 extends over 15 amino acids. CDR1 and CDR2 from the germline V gene are LNHNV and YYDKDF (reference sequence).